These T cell receptor beta chains were read from a single sample in a study of blood T cells in healthy people across ages. TCRdb called the 5' RACE reads again in MiXCR, with one record for every CDR3 protein. Among 1.5 million to 2 million distinct CDR3 sequences listed, around 40% were seen once. Sample: blood. Every receptor here comes from a human donor in good health. The conserved cysteine and the conserved F or W are not part of the CDR3 here. Fields, in order: V gene, J gene, CDR3 protein.

V gene: TRBV5-4
J gene: NA
CDR3 protein: ASSSGNQETQF

V gene: TRBV5-1
J gene: TRBJ1-1
CDR3 protein: ASSLNVRTTEAF

V gene: TRBV20-1
J gene: TRBJ2-5
CDR3 protein: SAEGNGKETQY

V gene: TRBV6-1
J gene: TRBJ1-1
CDR3 protein: ASSDPGQLEAF

V gene: TRBV20-1
J gene: TRBJ1-5
CDR3 protein: SASLGREVQPQH

V gene: TRBV4-1
J gene: TRBJ2-7
CDR3 protein: ASSQDQHRQSSYEQY

V gene: TRBV6-5
J gene: TRBJ1-1
CDR3 protein: ASSYARQGYTEAF

V gene: TRBV9
J gene: TRBJ2-1
CDR3 protein: ASSAQGPGVYNEQF

V gene: TRBV7-2
J gene: TRBJ2-1
CDR3 protein: ASSLYRGPDEQF

V gene: TRBV7-9
J gene: TRBJ2-3
CDR3 protein: ASSLDRNTGTQY

V gene: TRBV29-1
J gene: TRBJ1-1
CDR3 protein: SVEEVGETAF

V gene: TRBV7-9
J gene: TRBJ2-2
CDR3 protein: ASSSPNLNSGELF

V gene: TRBV4-1
J gene: TRBJ2-1
CDR3 protein: ASSHEGLAHEQF

V gene: TRBV7-7
J gene: TRBJ2-7
CDR3 protein: ASSLYVGPGAFQY

V gene: TRBV2
J gene: TRBJ2-3
CDR3 protein: ASSGIGTRWQY

V gene: TRBV28
J gene: TRBJ2-7
CDR3 protein: ASANLGTSAYEQY

V gene: TRBV7-2
J gene: TRBJ1-1
CDR3 protein: ASSATRDTEAF

V gene: TRBV20-1
J gene: TRBJ1-2
CDR3 protein: SARADRGIFNYGYT

V gene: TRBV12-5
J gene: TRBJ2-3
CDR3 protein: ASGTGLARSTDTQY

V gene: TRBV4-3
J gene: TRBJ2-3
CDR3 protein: ASSPSLAGGRDTQY

V gene: TRBV7-2
J gene: NA
CDR3 protein: ASSLLSGAGTYEQY

V gene: TRBV29-1
J gene: TRBJ1-2
CDR3 protein: SVNPGHEYGYT

V gene: TRBV6-4
J gene: TRBJ2-3
CDR3 protein: ASSPSPGRTQY

V gene: TRBV9
J gene: TRBJ1-2
CDR3 protein: ASSALDRGRILGGYT

V gene: TRBV7-2
J gene: TRBJ1-2
CDR3 protein: ASTTGRRYGYT

V gene: TRBV20-1
J gene: TRBJ2-7
CDR3 protein: SATAGASYEQY

V gene: TRBV5-6
J gene: TRBJ2-1
CDR3 protein: ASSSRGGTSTNEQF

V gene: TRBV10-3
J gene: TRBJ2-1
CDR3 protein: AISELRDRVSERF

V gene: TRBV7-3
J gene: TRBJ2-1
CDR3 protein: ASSSIAGGSNEQF

V gene: TRBV7-2
J gene: TRBJ2-3
CDR3 protein: ASSSQRGSTDTQY

V gene: TRBV20-1
J gene: TRBJ2-5
CDR3 protein: SARFRQGETQY

V gene: TRBV12-3/TRBV12-4
J gene: TRBJ2-5
CDR3 protein: AGSFRGPETQY

V gene: TRBV7-2
J gene: TRBJ2-5
CDR3 protein: ASSPQGGAGFQETQY

V gene: TRBV6-5
J gene: TRBJ2-2
CDR3 protein: ASSKSGPNTGELF

V gene: TRBV12-3/TRBV12-4
J gene: TRBJ2-1
CDR3 protein: ASTERSSYNEQF

V gene: TRBV2
J gene: TRBJ2-4
CDR3 protein: ASSGQGFGNIQY

V gene: TRBV27
J gene: TRBJ2-7
CDR3 protein: ASSLGHTYEQY

V gene: TRBV27
J gene: TRBJ2-7
CDR3 protein: ASSPTLVPYEQY

V gene: TRBV20-1
J gene: TRBJ2-5
CDR3 protein: SPRHGSEETQY

V gene: TRBV7-9
J gene: TRBJ1-1
CDR3 protein: ASSLGPGGYTEAF

V gene: TRBV10-3
J gene: TRBJ1-2
CDR3 protein: ATTQGNYGYT

V gene: TRBV7-6
J gene: TRBJ1-1
CDR3 protein: ASSFQSYTEAF

V gene: TRBV7-9
J gene: TRBJ2-1
CDR3 protein: ASTNMGFSYNEQF

V gene: TRBV5-4
J gene: TRBJ2-1
CDR3 protein: ASSSFREQF

V gene: TRBV9
J gene: TRBJ2-4
CDR3 protein: ASSVDAGMAKNIQY

V gene: TRBV5-1
J gene: TRBJ1-2
CDR3 protein: ASGLAGVDGYT

V gene: TRBV20-1
J gene: TRBJ2-1
CDR3 protein: SAAPGLPYNEQF

V gene: TRBV7-8
J gene: TRBJ2-3
CDR3 protein: ASTQLVFTDTQY

V gene: TRBV5-1
J gene: TRBJ2-3
CDR3 protein: ASSLQGAFSTDTQY

V gene: TRBV20-1
J gene: TRBJ2-7
CDR3 protein: SARGRRTGYEQY

V gene: TRBV7-2
J gene: TRBJ1-1
CDR3 protein: ASSFTAYEAF

V gene: TRBV27
J gene: TRBJ1-1
CDR3 protein: ASRLSANTEAF

V gene: TRBV11-1
J gene: NA
CDR3 protein: ASSTQAYEQY

V gene: TRBV4-3
J gene: TRBJ2-1
CDR3 protein: ASSQKTGLISGNEQF

V gene: TRBV29-1
J gene: TRBJ1-1
CDR3 protein: SVPDRAGYSGAF

V gene: TRBV28
J gene: TRBJ2-3
CDR3 protein: ASSSPMSTDTQY

V gene: TRBV12-3/TRBV12-4
J gene: TRBJ2-1
CDR3 protein: AGREREPYNEQF

V gene: TRBV4-3
J gene: TRBJ1-2
CDR3 protein: ASSQDSINYGYT

V gene: TRBV29-1
J gene: TRBJ2-7
CDR3 protein: SAYLPPVRDGPYEQY

V gene: TRBV21-1
J gene: TRBJ2-5
CDR3 protein: AGSNSLKQGVYQY